The clone carrying this T cell receptor (beta chain) appeared many times. What it recognizes is unknown. This sample was taken from a study of immune heterogeneity within non-small cell lung tumors. Findings of the study overall: Individual patients' high-frequency T-cell receptor beta clonotypes were largely distinct from one another. Dominant CDR3 beta clonotypes repeated across a patient's tumor loci, while different loci held unique high-frequency clones. Correlation analysis showed that local T-cell clonality was moderately but significantly associated with local tumor mutational burden (R 0.3 to 0.35).

TCR beta CDR3 was amplified by multiplex PCR using 32 V and 13 J primers. TCRdb processed the multiplex PCR reads anew with MiXCR; each CDR3 protein has one entry. The sample has 13,000 or so distinct CDR3 sequences; around 23% are singletons. The authors used 550 to 750 ng of bulk tumor genomic DNA per sample as template. Several biopsies per primary tumor were taken during surgery, spaced as far apart as possible. Those enrolled were patients newly diagnosed with untreated non-small cell lung cancer and undergoing curative surgery. Trimming stripped 0 bases from V and 2 bases from J, with 7 bases between. The germline V gene has CDR1 SEHNR and CDR2 FQNEAQ (reference sequence). The CDR3 loop spans 14 amino acids.

The sequencing input was lung tumor tissue. This receptor was taken from a man in his fifties or sixties with non-small cell lung cancer. The chain employs TRBV7-9 and TRBJ1-2, with D maybe TRBD1 (6 bases). The chain's CDR3 is CASSLARGNYGYTF. CDR3 DNA: TGTGCCAGCAGCTTAGCGAGGGGGAACTATGGCTACACCTTC.